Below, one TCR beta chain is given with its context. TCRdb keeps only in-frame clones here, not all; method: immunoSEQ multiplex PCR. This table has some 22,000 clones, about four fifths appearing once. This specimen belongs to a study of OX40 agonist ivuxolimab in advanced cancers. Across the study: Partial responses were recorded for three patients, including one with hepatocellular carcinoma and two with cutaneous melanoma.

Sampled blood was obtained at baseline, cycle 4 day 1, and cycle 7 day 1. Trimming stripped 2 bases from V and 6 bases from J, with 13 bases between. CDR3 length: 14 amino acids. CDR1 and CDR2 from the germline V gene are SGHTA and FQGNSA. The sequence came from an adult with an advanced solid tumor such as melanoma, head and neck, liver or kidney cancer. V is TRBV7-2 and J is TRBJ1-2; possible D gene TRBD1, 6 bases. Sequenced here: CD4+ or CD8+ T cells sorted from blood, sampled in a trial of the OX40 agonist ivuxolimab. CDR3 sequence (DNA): TGTGCCAGCAGCTTACTACAGGGTAGCGATGGCTACACCTTC. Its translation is CASSLLQGSDGYTF.